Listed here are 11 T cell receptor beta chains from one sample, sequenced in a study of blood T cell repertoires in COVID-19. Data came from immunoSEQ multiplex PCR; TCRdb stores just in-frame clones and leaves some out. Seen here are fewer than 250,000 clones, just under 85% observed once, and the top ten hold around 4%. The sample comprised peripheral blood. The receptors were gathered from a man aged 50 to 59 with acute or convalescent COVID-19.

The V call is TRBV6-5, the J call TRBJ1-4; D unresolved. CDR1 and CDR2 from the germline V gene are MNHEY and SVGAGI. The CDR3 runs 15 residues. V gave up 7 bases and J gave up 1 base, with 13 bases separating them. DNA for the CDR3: TGTGCCAGCACCCGAGGAGGGCTAACTAATGAAAAACTGTTTTTT. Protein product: CASTRGGLTNEKLFF.

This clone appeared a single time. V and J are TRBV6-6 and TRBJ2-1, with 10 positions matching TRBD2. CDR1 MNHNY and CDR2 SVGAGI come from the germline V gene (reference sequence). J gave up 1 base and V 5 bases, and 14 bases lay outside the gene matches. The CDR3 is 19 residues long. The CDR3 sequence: CASSRFDSGRRWSYNEQFF. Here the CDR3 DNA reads TGTGCCAGCAGTCGCTTCGATAGCGGGAGGAGGTGGTCCTACAATGAGCAGTTCTTC.

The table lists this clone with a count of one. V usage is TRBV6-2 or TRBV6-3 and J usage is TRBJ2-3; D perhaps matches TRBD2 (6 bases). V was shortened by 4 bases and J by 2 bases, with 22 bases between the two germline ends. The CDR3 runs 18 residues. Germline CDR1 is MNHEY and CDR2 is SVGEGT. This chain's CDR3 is CASSWKPYRGSDTDTQYF. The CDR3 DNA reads TGTGCCAGCAGTTGGAAACCATATCGGGGGAGCGACACAGATACGCAGTATTTT.

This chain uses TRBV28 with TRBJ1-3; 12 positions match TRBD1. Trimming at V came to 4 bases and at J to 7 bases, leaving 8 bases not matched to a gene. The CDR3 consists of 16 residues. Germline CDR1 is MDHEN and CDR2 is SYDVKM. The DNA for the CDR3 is TGTGCCAGCAGTTCTCTAGGGACAGGGGGCATTAACACCATATATTTT. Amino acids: CASSSLGTGGINTIYF.

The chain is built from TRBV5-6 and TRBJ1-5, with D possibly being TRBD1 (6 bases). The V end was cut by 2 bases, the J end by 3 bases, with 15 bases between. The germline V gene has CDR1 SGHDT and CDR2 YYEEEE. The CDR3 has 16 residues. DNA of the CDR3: TGTGCCAGCAGCTTACAGGGTCTGCCAAACAATCAGCCCCAGCATTTT. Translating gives CASSLQGLPNNQPQHF.

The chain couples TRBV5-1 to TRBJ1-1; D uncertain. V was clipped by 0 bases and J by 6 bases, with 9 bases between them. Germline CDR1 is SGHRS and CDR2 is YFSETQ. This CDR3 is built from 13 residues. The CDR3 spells CASSLVVEAEAFF. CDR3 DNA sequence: TGCGCCAGCAGCTTGGTGGTCGAGGCTGAAGCTTTCTTT. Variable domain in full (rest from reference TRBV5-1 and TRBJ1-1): KAGVTQTPRYLIKTRGQQVTLSCSPISGHRSVSWYQQTPGQGLQFLFEYFSETQRNKGNFPGRFSGRQFSNSRSEMNVSTLELGDSALYLCASSLVVEAEAFFGQGTRLTVV.

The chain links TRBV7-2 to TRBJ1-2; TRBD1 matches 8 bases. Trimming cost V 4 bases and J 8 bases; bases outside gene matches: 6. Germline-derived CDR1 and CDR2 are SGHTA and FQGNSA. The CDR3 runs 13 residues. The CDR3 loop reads CASSSNRGIGYTF. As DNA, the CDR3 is TGTGCCAGCAGCTCGAACAGGGGGATCGGCTACACCTTC.

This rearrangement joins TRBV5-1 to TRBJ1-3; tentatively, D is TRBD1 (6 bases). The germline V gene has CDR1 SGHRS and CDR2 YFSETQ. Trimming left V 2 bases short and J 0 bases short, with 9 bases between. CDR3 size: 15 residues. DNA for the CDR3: TGCGCCAGCAGCTTTGGGACAAGCTCTGGAAACACCATATATTTT. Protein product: CASSFGTSSGNTIYF.

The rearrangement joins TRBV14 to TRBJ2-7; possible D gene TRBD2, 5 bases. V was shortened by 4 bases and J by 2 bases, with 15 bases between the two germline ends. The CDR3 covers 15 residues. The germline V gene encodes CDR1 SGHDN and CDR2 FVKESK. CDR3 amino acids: CASSLAQQLAYEQYF. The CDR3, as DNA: TGTGCCAGCAGCCTAGCCCAGCAACTAGCCTACGAGCAGTACTTC.

The CDR3 DNA reads as TGTGCCAGCTCACCACCAGCAGGGACAGATACGCAGTATTTT. It encodes CASSPPAGTDTQYF. The chain carries TRBV18 and TRBJ2-3; tentative D call: TRBD1 (5 bases). Germline CDR1 reads KGHSH; CDR2 reads LQKENI. V was cut by 0 bases and J by 3 bases, with 7 bases left in between. The CDR3 length is 14 residues.

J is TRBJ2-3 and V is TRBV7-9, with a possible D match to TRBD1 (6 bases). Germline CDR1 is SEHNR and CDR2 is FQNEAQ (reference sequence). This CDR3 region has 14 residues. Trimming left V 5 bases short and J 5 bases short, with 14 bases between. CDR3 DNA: TGTGCCAGCAGCCTTACAGGGTTGGGAGATACGCAGTATTTT. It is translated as CASSLTGLGDTQYF.